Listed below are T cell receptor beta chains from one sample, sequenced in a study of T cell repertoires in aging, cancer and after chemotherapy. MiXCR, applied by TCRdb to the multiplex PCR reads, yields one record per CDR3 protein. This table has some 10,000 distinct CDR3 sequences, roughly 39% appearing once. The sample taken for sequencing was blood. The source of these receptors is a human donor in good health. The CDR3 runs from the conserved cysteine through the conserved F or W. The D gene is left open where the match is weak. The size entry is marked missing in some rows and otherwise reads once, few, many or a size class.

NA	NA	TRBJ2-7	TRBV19	TGTGCCAGTAGCATTTCCGGGACCAGGTACGAGCAGTACTTC	CASSISGTRYEQYF
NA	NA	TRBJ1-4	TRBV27	TGTGCCAGCAGTTTATCGGGGGATTCGAGTGAAAAACTGTTTTTT	CASSLSGDSSEKLFF
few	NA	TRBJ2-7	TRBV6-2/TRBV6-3	TGTGCCAGCAGTTTCGACCAGGAGGCCTCCGAGCAGTACTTC	CASSFDQEASEQYF
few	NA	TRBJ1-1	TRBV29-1	TGCAGCGTCGGGGACACTGAAGCTTTCTTT	CSVGDTEAFF
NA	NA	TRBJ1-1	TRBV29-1	TGCAGGGTTGAAGGGGGGGGCAACACTGAAGCTTTCTTT	CRVEGGGNTEAFF
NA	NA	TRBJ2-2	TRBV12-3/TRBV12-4	TGTGCCAGCAGTTGGACTCGCGGGGAGCTGTTTTTT	CASSWTRGELFF
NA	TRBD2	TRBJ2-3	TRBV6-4	TGTGCCAGCAGTCAGCTCCTCATAGCGGGACTCACAGATACGCAGTATTTT	CASSQLLIAGLTDTQYF
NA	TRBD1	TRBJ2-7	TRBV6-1	TGTGCCAGCAGTCCCCGGGACAGGATCTTTGGCGAGCAGTACTTC	CASSPRDRIFGEQYF
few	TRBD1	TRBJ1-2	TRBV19	TGTGCCAGTAGGTTATTCGACAGGGCGCACTATGGCTACACCTTC	CASRLFDRAHYGYTF
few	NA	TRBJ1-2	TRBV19	TGTGCCAGTAGTCGGCAGGGGACGGCGTGGATCTATGGCTACACCTTC	CASSRQGTAWIYGYTF
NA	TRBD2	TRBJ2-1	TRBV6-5	TGTGCCAGCAGTTTTGGGACTAGCGTCTACAATGAGCAGTTCTTC	CASSFGTSVYNEQFF
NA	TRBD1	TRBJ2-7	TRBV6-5	TGTGCCAGCAGGGGGACAGGTCTGGGCGAGCAGTACTTC	CASRGTGLGEQYF
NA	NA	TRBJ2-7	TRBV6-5	TGTGCCAGCAGGTTACGCGCGGCAGGGGATTTTGGCGAGCAGTACTTC	CASRLRAAGDFGEQYF
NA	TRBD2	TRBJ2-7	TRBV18	TGTGCCAGCTCACCCGGGGTAGCGGGAGACAACGAGCAGTACTTC	CASSPGVAGDNEQYF
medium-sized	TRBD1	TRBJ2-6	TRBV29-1	TGCAGCGTTGTGGACAGGTATCGCTCTGGGGCCAACGTCCTGACTTTC	CSVVDRYRSGANVLTF
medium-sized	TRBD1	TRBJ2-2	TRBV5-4	TGTGCCAGCAGCTTGATGGGACAGCTTCTCGCGAACACCGGGGAGCTGTTTTTT	CASSLMGQLLANTGELFF
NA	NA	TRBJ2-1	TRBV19	TGTGCCAGTAGTATAGATGAGGGCTTCGTGGGTTACAATGAGCAGTTCTTC	CASSIDEGFVGYNEQFF
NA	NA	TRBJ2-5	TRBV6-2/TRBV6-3	TGTGCCAGCAGTCTCCCGGACACGGCAAGGTCTGAGTACTTC	CASSLPDTARSEYF
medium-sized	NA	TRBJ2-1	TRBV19	TGTGCCAGTAGCGACAGGTACTACAATGAGCAGTTCTTC	CASSDRYYNEQFF
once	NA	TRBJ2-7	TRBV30	TGTGCCTGGAGCGACGCAGGATACGAGCAGTACTTC	CAWSDAGYEQYF
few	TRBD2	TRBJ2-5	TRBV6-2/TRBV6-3	TGTGCCAGCAGTTACTTCGGCGGGAGGGTGTACTTC	CASSYFGGRVYF
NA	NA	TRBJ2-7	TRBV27	TGTGCCAGCAGTTTGACAGGCGCGAGCTCCTACGAGCAGTACTTC	CASSLTGASSYEQYF
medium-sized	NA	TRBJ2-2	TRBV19	TGTGCCAGTAGGGTGGGGCAGGACAACACCGGGGAGCTGTTTTTT	CASRVGQDNTGELFF
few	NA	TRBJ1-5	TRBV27	TGTGCCAGCAGTTTATCGTTCCAGGACAGACAATATCAGCCCCAGCATTTT	CASSLSFQDRQYQPQHF
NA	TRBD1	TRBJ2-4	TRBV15	TGTGCCACCAGCAGAGAGGGACAGGGGGTTGACATTCAGTACTTC	CATSREGQGVDIQYF
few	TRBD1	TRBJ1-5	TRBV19	TGTGCCAGTAGTATGTCCAGGGGGCAGGGTCAGCCCCAGCATTTT	CASSMSRGQGQPQHF
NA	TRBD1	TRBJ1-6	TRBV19	TGTGCCAGTAAAGGCGGACAGGGTGGATCACCCCTCCACTTT	CASKGGQGGSPLHF
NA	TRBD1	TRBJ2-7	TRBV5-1	TGTTCCAGAAGCCCCATGGGACAGCTAGAGGGGTTC	CSRSPMGQLEGF
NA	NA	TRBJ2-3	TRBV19	TGTGCCAGTAGTAGCCAGGGGGATACGCAGTATTTT	CASSSQGDTQYF
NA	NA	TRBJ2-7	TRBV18	TGTGCCAGCTCAAGGAGGGACGACGTAGAGCAGTACTTC	CASSRRDDVEQYF
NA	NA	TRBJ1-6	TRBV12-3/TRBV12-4	TGTGCCAGCAGTCACGGGGGGGGAAATTCACCCCTCCACTTT	CASSHGGGNSPLHF
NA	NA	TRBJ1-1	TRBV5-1	TGCGCCAGCAGCTTGGCCGTAGGTAACACTGAAGCTTTCTTT	CASSLAVGNTEAFF
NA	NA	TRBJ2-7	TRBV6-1	TGTGCCAGCAGACCCCACCCCCAACAAGGCCCAACCGCCTACGAGCAGTACTTC	CASRPHPQQGPTAYEQYF
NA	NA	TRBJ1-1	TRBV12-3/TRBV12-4	TGTGCCAGCATCCCCGGGGCCTTAGGGAACACTGAAGCTTTCTTT	CASIPGALGNTEAFF
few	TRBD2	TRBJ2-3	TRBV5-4	TGTGCCAGCAGCTTGGGACTAGCGGGAGAGTCAGATACGCAGTATTTT	CASSLGLAGESDTQYF
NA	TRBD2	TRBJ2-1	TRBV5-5	TGTGCCAGCAGCTTGGAGGGCGGGAGGGCCGGAAATGAGCAGTTCTTC	CASSLEGGRAGNEQFF
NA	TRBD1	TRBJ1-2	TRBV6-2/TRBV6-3	TGTGCCAGCAGGGGGGACAGGGCGAGTAACTATGGCTACACCTTC	CASRGDRASNYGYTF
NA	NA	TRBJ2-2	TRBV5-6	TGTGCCAGCAGCCGGGGGATTAGCGGTCACACCGGGGAGCTGTTTTTT	CASSRGISGHTGELFF
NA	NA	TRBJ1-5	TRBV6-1	TGTGCCAGCAGTTCGGGGACCTTCAATCAGCCCCAGCATTTT	CASSSGTFNQPQHF
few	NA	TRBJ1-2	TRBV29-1	TGCAGCGTTGACAGGGGAGGGTATGGCTACACCTTC	CSVDRGGYGYTF
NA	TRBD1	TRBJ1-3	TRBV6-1	TGTGCCAGTAGGACAGGGTATTCTTCAACATATTTT	CASRTGYSSTYF